The next 24 T cell receptor beta chains were all read from a single sample in a study of regulatory T cells in long-lasting Graves disease. Time point: persistent/refractory GD, antithyroid drugs over 5 years with positive TRAb. With RNA extracted from PBMCs as input, the TCR library was made. With iRepertoire HTBI primers and Arm-PCR of CDR3 regions, TCR beta libraries were built. Via MiXCR, TCRdb re-called the multiplex PCR reads, giving one row per CDR3 protein. The top ten clones hold roughly 56% of a sample with about 290,000 distinct CDR3 sequences, around 23% of them seen once. The sample consisted of peripheral blood mononuclear cells (PBMCs), taken when the disease was refractory, from a patient treated with antithyroid drugs. The receptor set was obtained from a female donor with Graves disease.

J is TRBJ2-7 and V is TRBV4-3; D remains unclear. Trimming pared 0 bases from V and 3 bases from J, leaving 12 bases between. Germline values: CDR1 LGHNA, CDR2 YSLEER. This CDR3 contains 15 residues. The CDR3 here is CASSQERSADYEQYF. The CDR3 DNA sequence: TGCGCCAGCAGCCAAGAGAGGTCGGCAGACTACGAGCAGTACTTC.

This clonotype was counted a few times. CDR3 sequence: CASSGGLAGHPSTDTQYF. The CDR3 DNA reads TGTGCCAGTAGTGGGGGACTAGCGGGTCACCCCAGCACAGATACGCAGTATTTT. The rearrangement joins TRBV19 to TRBJ2-3, with 12 bases fitting TRBD2. This CDR3 region has 18 residues. Germline V gene sequence: CDR1 LNHDA, CDR2 SQIVND (reference sequence). V lost 5 bases to trimming and J lost 0 bases; unmatched junction nucleotides: 9.

This clonotype was observed a few times. The V gene is TRBV4-3, the J gene TRBJ2-5, with TRBD1 matching 7 bases. V lost 1 base, J lost 4 bases, and 6 bases stayed unmatched. CDR3 length equals 15 residues. Germline V gene lookup returns CDR1 LGHNA and CDR2 YSLEER. CDR3 in amino acids: CASSQADRATETQYF. The DNA for the CDR3 is TGCGCCAGCAGCCAAGCCGACAGGGCGACAGAGACCCAGTACTTC.

CDR3 amino acids: CASSIRQGAPPQHF. Here the CDR3 DNA reads TGTGCCAGCAGCATAAGACAGGGGGCTCCGCCCCAGCATTTT. This chain uses TRBV7-2 with TRBJ1-5, with 10 bases aligning to TRBD1. The CDR3 is 14 residues long. CDR1 and CDR2 from the germline V gene are SGHTA and FQGNSA. V trimming: 5 bases; J trimming: 9 bases; junction bases outside the gene matches: 7.

In this sample, this clonotype turned up many times. The chain recombines TRBV27 with TRBJ2-7; D is possibly TRBD1 or TRBD2 (5 bases each). There are 13 residues in the CDR3. Trimming cost V 6 bases and J 3 bases, with 12 bases left between them. Germline V lookup: CDR1 MNHEY, CDR2 SMNVEV (reference sequence). The CDR3 protein is CASSLGTRYEQYF. The CDR3 bases are TGTGCCAGCAGCTTGGGGACCCGCTACGAGCAGTACTTC.

Ten or more counts support this clonotype. The genes are TRBV5-1 and TRBJ2-5; a weak D match, TRBD2 (5 bases). Germline V gene sequence: CDR1 SGHRS, CDR2 YFSETQ. The CDR3 is made up of 15 amino acids. V shed 2 bases and J shed 2 bases, with 13 bases lying between them. CDR3 in amino acids: CASSLPTGTQETQYF. DNA of the CDR3: TGCGCCAGCAGCTTACCGACGGGAACGCAAGAGACCCAGTACTTC.

The rearrangement joins TRBV29-1 to TRBJ2-7, with D unresolved. V was trimmed by 4 bases and J by 0 bases, leaving 16 bases between them. Germline assignment: CDR1 SQVTM and CDR2 ANQGSEA. The CDR3 totals 15 residues. CDR3 amino acids: CSVAKSGQGSYEQYF. The CDR3 DNA is TGCAGCGTTGCCAAGTCAGGTCAAGGCTCCTACGAGCAGTACTTC.

This rearrangement joins TRBV6-1 to TRBJ2-2; 9 bases agree with TRBD1. Germline CDR1 reads MNHNS; CDR2 reads SASEGT. This CDR3 is built from 15 residues. Unmatched junction bases numbered 8, after V lost 5 bases and J lost 7 bases. Here the CDR3 DNA reads TGTGCCAGCAGTCCGAACAGGGGGCAGGACGGGGAGCTGTTTTTT. It is translated as CASSPNRGQDGELFF.

This clonotype was counted a few times. This chain joins TRBV20-1 and TRBJ2-2; 7 positions match TRBD2. V was clipped by 4 bases and J by 0 bases; unmatched bases: 8. The germline V gene has CDR1 DFQATT and CDR2 SNEGSKA (reference sequence). The CDR3 loop spans 16 amino acids. CDR3 amino acids: CSAKTSSYSNTGELFF. CDR3 DNA sequence: TGCAGTGCTAAGACTAGCAGCTACTCGAACACCGGGGAGCTGTTTTTT.

This clonotype was observed many times. The chain uses TRBV11-3 and TRBJ2-5, with TRBD2 matching over 11 bases. This CDR3 comprises 15 residues. The V gene end was trimmed by 3 bases and the J gene end by 5 bases; junction bases not matched to a gene: 5. CDR1 and CDR2 (germline): SGHNT, YENEEA. The CDR3 region is CASSLGLADSETQYF. CDR3 coding DNA: TGTGCCAGCAGCTTGGGACTAGCGGATTCCGAGACCCAGTACTTC.

This chain connects TRBV19 to TRBJ1-3, with D tentatively TRBD1 (6 bases). Germline V CDR1 and CDR2: LNHDA, SQIVND (reference sequence). The CDR3 sequence is 15 residues long. The V end lost 4 bases, the J end lost 4 bases, and 14 bases lay between the germline ends. In DNA, the CDR3 is TGTGCCAGTAGTAGGAGAGGACAGCCAGGAAACACCATATATTTT. It specifies CASSRRGQPGNTIYF.

This clonotype is labeled medium-sized. The genes are TRBV6-1 and TRBJ2-2; D is undetermined. Germline-derived CDR1 and CDR2 are MNHNS and SASEGT. V was cut by 6 bases and J by 6 bases, with 5 bases left in between. The CDR3 spans 11 residues. The CDR3 sequence is CASSPPGELFF. The CDR3 region has the DNA TGTGCCAGCAGCCCCCCCGGGGAGCTGTTTTTT.

This clonotype has only a few counts. V gene TRBV4-1 combines with J gene TRBJ2-7; weak D call: TRBD2 (5 bases). This CDR3 region has 17 residues. V dropped 0 bases and J dropped 1 base, with 16 bases sitting between them. The germline CDR1 and CDR2 sequences are MGHRA and YSYEKL. The CDR3 spells CASSQDMVGAGSYEQYF. The CDR3 coding sequence is TGCGCCAGCAGCCAAGATATGGTGGGAGCTGGGTCCTACGAGCAGTACTTC.

This clonotype was detected many times. This rearrangement joins TRBV28 to TRBJ2-7; 8 bases are a match to TRBD1. Germline assignment: CDR1 MDHEN and CDR2 SYDVKM. Trimming took 10 bases from V and 6 from J; bases not matched to a gene: 8. This CDR3 is built from 12 residues. The CDR3 loop is CATGSQGAEQYF. CDR3 in DNA: TGTGCCACCGGCAGCCAGGGGGCCGAGCAGTACTTC.

Comment on this clonotype: The germline gene is not matched at one end of the junction; a read error may be the cause. The chain recombines TRBV11-2 with TRBJ1-1; D is possibly TRBD1 (5 bases). The CDR3 sequence is 20 residues long. The germline V gene has CDR1 SGHAT and CDR2 FQNNGV. The CDR3 DNA follows: TGCGCCAGCAGCCAAGAAGGGGAAGACAGCCATCTAGACTTTAACACTGAAGCTTTCTTT. It encodes CASSQEGEDSHLDFNTEAFF. The complete variable domain, with remaining parts taken from reference TRBV11-2 and TRBJ1-1, reads EAGVAQSPRYKIIEKRQSVAFWCNPISGHATLYWYQQILGQGPKLLIQFQNNGVVDDSQLPKDRFSAERLKGVDSTLKIQPAKLEDSAVYLCASSQEGEDSHLDFNTEAFFGQGTRLTVV.

A note on this clonotype: A read error may explain this, as a much larger clone is one base away. This chain connects TRBV7-9 to TRBJ1-1, with D possibly matching TRBD1 (5 bases). Per germline, CDR1 SEHNR and CDR2 FQNEAQ (reference sequence). The CDR3 is 14 residues long. V shed 4 bases and J shed 1 base, with 10 bases lying between them. The CDR3 DNA reads as TGTGCCAGCAGCTCGGCAGGGTGGAACACTGAAGCTTTCTTT. Translating gives CASSSAGWNTEAFF.

This clonotype was seen repeatedly, ten times or more. V gene TRBV2 combines with J gene TRBJ2-1; 10 bases line up with TRBD1. CDR3 size: 14 residues. Germline V CDR1 and CDR2: SNHLY, FYNNEI. V lost 6 bases and J lost 6; bases outside the gene matches: 5. CDR3 bases: TGTGCCAGCAGCGACGACAGGGGGCCCAATGAGCAGTTCTTC. Translating gives CASSDDRGPNEQFF. Combining the CDR3 with reference TRBV2 and TRBJ2-1 gives the whole variable domain EPEVTQTPSHQVTQMGQEVILRCVPISNHLYFYWYRQILGQKVEFLVSFYNNEISEKSEIFDDQFSVERPDGSNFTLKIRSTKLEDSAMYFCASSDDRGPNEQFFGPGTRLTVL.

This clonotype was counted ten times or more. The chain uses TRBV28 and TRBJ2-7, with D tentatively TRBD1 or TRBD2 (5 bases each). CDR1 is MDHEN, CDR2 SYDVKM, per germline. Trimming left V 3 bases short and J 3 bases short, with 24 bases between. This CDR3 spans 18 amino acids. The chain's CDR3 is CASSFRPLGDREVYEQYF. The CDR3, as DNA: TGTGCCAGCAGTTTCCGACCACTCGGGGACCGGGAAGTCTACGAGCAGTACTTC.

The chain is built from TRBV5-5 and TRBJ2-2; 9 bases agree with TRBD1. Trimming at V came to 3 bases and at J to 3 bases, leaving 6 bases not matched to a gene. The germline V gene has CDR1 SGHKS and CDR2 YYEKEE (reference sequence). The length of the CDR3 is 16 residues. The CDR3 DNA is TGTGCCAGCAGCTCCGGGACAGGGAGATACACCGGGGAGCTGTTTTTT. Protein: CASSSGTGRYTGELFF.

This clonotype was counted between two and nine times. The chain carries TRBV7-9 and TRBJ1-5; D unresolved. CDR3 length: 12 amino acids. Germline CDR1 and CDR2: SEHNR and FQNEAQ (reference sequence). V dropped 3 bases and J dropped 5 bases, with 5 bases sitting between them. The CDR3 sequence: CASSFGDQPQHF. The CDR3 DNA follows: TGTGCCAGCAGCTTCGGTGATCAGCCCCAGCATTTT.

This chain joins TRBV20-1 and TRBJ1-1; TRBD1 might be the D (5 bases). V lost 0 bases and J lost 0, with 11 bases in between. The CDR3 is 15 amino acids. CDR1 DFQATT and CDR2 SNEGSKA come from the germline V gene (reference sequence). The DNA for the CDR3 is TGCAGTGCTAGAGATCTGCAGGGTTTGAACACTGAAGCTTTCTTT. This encodes CSARDLQGLNTEAFF.

The CDR3 sequence is CASSVRSGGELFF. As DNA, the CDR3 is TGTGCCAGCAGTGTACGCTCCGGCGGGGAGCTGTTTTTT. This chain uses TRBV6-1 with TRBJ2-2; D gene unclear. The CDR3 loop spans 13 amino acids. The V gene's germline CDR1 is MNHNS and CDR2 SASEGT. Trimming stripped 4 bases from V and 7 bases from J, with 10 bases between.

CDR3 sequence: CASSPLQLSGANVLTF. Written as DNA, the CDR3 is TGTGCCAGCTCACCTCTACAGCTCTCTGGGGCCAACGTCCTGACTTTC. V and J are TRBV18 and TRBJ2-6, with D unclear. The CDR3 spans 16 residues. V was trimmed by 3 bases and J by 0 bases, leaving 9 bases between them. The germline V gene has CDR1 KGHSH and CDR2 LQKENI.

This clonotype was found many times. The chain uses TRBV6-2 or TRBV6-3 and TRBJ1-5; D is uncertain. The CDR3 totals 12 residues. V lost 6 bases to trimming and J lost 6 bases, with 9 bases between them. The germline V gene encodes CDR1 MNHEY and CDR2 SVGEGT. In nucleotides, the CDR3 is TGTGCCAGCAGCGATGTCCTTCAGCCCCAGCATTTT. This encodes CASSDVLQPQHF.